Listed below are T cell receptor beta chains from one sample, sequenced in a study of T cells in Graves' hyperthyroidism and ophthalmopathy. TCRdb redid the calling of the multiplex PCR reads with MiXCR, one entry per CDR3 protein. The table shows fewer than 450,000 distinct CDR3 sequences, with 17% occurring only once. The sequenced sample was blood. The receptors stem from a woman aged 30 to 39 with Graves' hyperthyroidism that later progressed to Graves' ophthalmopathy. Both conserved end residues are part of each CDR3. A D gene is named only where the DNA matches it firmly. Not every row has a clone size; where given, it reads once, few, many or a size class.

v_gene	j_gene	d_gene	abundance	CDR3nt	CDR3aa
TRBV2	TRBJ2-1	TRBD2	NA	TGTGCCAGCAGTGAAATCGGGACTAGCGGGAGGAGCGGCTCCTACAATGAGCAGTTCTTC	CASSEIGTSGRSGSYNEQFF
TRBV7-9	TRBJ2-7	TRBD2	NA	TGTGCCAGCACCTCGCAAGGGACTACCTACGAGCAGTACTTC	CASTSQGTTYEQYF
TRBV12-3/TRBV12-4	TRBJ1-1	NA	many	TGTGCCAGCAGTTTCAGAGACCCTTTGGGAACTGAAGCTTTCTTT	CASSFRDPLGTEAFF
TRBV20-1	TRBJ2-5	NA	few	TGCAGTGCTATTAAGAATAAAGAGACCCAGTACTTC	CSAIKNKETQYF
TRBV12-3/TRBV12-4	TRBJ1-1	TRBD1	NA	TGTGCCAGCAGTCAAATAGGACAGGGGGCGAACACTGAAGCTTTCTTT	CASSQIGQGANTEAFF
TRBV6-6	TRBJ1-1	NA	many	TGTGCCAGCAGTTACGGTCTGGGGAGGAACACTGAAGCTTTCTTT	CASSYGLGRNTEAFF
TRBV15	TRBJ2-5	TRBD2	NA	TGTGCCACCAGCGATAGCGGGAAAACCCAGTACTTC	CATSDSGKTQYF
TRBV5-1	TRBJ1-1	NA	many	TGTGCCAGCAGCTGGGGGGGGTACACTGAAGCTTTCTTT	CASSWGGYTEAFF
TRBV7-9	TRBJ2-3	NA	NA	TGTGCCAGCAGCTCGGAGACTGCCACAGATACGCAGTATTTT	CASSSETATDTQYF
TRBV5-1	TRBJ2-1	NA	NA	TGTGCCAGCAGCGCCACGGAGTACAATGAGCAGTTCTTC	CASSATEYNEQFF
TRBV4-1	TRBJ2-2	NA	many	TGCGCCAGCAGCCGAACGGGGGCATGGACCGGGGAGCTGTTTTTT	CASSRTGAWTGELFF
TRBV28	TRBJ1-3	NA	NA	TGTGCCAGCAGTCCCGGATATCCTCTTAGAAACACCATATATTTT	CASSPGYPLRNTIYF
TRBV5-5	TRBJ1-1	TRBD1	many	TGTGCCAGCAGCTTTAAGACAGGGGGCAGGAACACTGAAGCTTTCTTT	CASSFKTGGRNTEAFF
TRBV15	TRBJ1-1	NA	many	TGTGCCACCAGCAGAGATCAGACGGTAAACACTGAAGCTTTCTTT	CATSRDQTVNTEAFF
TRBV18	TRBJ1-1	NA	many	TGTGCCAGCTCACCCCCCGTTTTGGGGGGGCGAACTGAAGCTTTCTTT	CASSPPVLGGRTEAFF
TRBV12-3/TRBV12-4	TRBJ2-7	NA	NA	TGTGCCAGCAGCACCGCAGAACGTGTAGAGCAGTACTTC	CASSTAERVEQYF
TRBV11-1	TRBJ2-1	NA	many	TGTGCCAGCAAACACCGGAACAATGAGCAGTTCTTC	CASKHRNNEQFF
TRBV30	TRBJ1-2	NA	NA	TGTGCCTGGAAGGCCAGGTCGAGCTATGGCTACACCTTC	CAWKARSSYGYTF
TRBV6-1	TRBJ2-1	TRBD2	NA	TGTGCCAGCAGTGAATGGCGGGAGGGCAATGAGCAGTTCTTC	CASSEWREGNEQFF
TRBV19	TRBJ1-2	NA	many	TGTGCCAGTAATAACCGGGACCGCTATGGCTACACCTTC	CASNNRDRYGYTF
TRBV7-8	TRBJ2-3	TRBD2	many	TGTGCCAGCAGCTCCGGGGGGATGGATACGCAGTATTTT	CASSSGGMDTQYF
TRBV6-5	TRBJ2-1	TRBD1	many	TGTGCCAGCAGTTACTTTGGGACAGGGATGGGCAATGAGCAGTTCTTC	CASSYFGTGMGNEQFF
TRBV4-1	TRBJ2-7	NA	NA	TGCGCCAGCAGCCAAGAGAGGCTGCAGCCTTCCTACGAGCAGTACTTC	CASSQERLQPSYEQYF
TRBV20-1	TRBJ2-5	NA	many	TGCAGTGCTAGAGTTAGGGGAAAAGAGACCCAGTACTTC	CSARVRGKETQYF
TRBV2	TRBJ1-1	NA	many	TGTGCCAGCAGTCCGCAGGTGCGAGCTTTCTTT	CASSPQVRAFF
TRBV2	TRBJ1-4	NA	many	TGTGCCAGCAGTGAAGCTCCCGTCATGGCGACTAATGAAAAACTGTTTTTT	CASSEAPVMATNEKLFF
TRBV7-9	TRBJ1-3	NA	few	TGTGCCAGCAGTCCCCCCAGGGTTGCTGGAAACACCATATATTTT	CASSPPRVAGNTIYF
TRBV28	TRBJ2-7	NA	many	TGTGCCAGCAGTTTAGCGTCTGAGCAGTACTTC	CASSLASEQYF
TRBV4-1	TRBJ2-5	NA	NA	TGCGCCAGCAGCTTATTACTAGCCCGAGAGACCCAGTACTTC	CASSLLLARETQYF
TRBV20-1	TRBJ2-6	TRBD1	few	TGCAGTGCTAGCACAGGGGACGTTCTCCGGAACGACAGGTCGATCCACTCTGGGGCCAACGTCCTGACTTTC	CSASTGDVLRNDRSIHSGANVLTF
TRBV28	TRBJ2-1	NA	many	TGTGCCAGCCGGGACATTTACTACAATGAGCAGTTCTTC	CASRDIYYNEQFF
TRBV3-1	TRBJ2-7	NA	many	TGTGCCAGCAGCCAAGGTACGTTTTTGGCAGGCTGGATTTACGAGCAGTACTTC	CASSQGTFLAGWIYEQYF
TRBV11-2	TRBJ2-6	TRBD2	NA	TGTGCCAGCAGCTCTCGACTAGCGGGCCTCTCTGGGGCCAACGTCCTGACTTTC	CASSSRLAGLSGANVLTF
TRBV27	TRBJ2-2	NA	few	TGTGCCAGCAGCCCGACCCCCGGGGAGCTGTTTTTT	CASSPTPGELFF
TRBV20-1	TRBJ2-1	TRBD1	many	TGCAGTGCTTCCAAACGACAGGGCGGCGACAATGAGCAGTTCTTC	CSASKRQGGDNEQFF
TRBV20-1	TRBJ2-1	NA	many	TGCAGTGCTACAACAGGGGGGGACTACAATGAGCAGTTCTTC	CSATTGGDYNEQFF
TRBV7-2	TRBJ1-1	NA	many	TGTGCCAGCAGCTTCACTCACACTGAAGCTTTCTTT	CASSFTHTEAFF
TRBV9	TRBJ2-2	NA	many	TGTGCCAGCAGCGCTTCAAACACCGGGGAGCTGTTTTTT	CASSASNTGELFF
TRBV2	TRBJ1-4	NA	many	TGTGCCAGCAGTGAAGACCTAACGCGGGGTGAAAAACTGTTTTTT	CASSEDLTRGEKLFF
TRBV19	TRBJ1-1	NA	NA	TGTGCCAGTAGAGCGGGGAACACTGAAGCTTTCTTT	CASRAGNTEAFF
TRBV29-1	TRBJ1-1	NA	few	TGCAGCGTTGCCATACAGGGAAATGAAGCTTTCTTT	CSVAIQGNEAFF
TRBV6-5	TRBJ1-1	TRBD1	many	TGTGCCAGCAGTTACGGACAGGGGGGCACTGAAGCTTTCTTT	CASSYGQGGTEAFF
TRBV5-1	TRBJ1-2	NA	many	TGCGCCAGCAGCTTGGAGCCCTCGGGGATTGGCTACACCTTC	CASSLEPSGIGYTF
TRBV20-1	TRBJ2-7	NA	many	TGCAGTGCTATTTCGGGTCGGAGGTCCTACGAGCAGTACTTC	CSAISGRRSYEQYF
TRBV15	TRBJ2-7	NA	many	TGTGCCACCAGCAGAGATAGCGGCCGGGAGAGCTACGAGCAGTACTTC	CATSRDSGRESYEQYF
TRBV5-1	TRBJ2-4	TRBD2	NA	TGCGCCAGCAGCATAGGGACTAGCGGGGACATTCAGTACTTC	CASSIGTSGDIQYF
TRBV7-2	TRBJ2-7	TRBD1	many	TGTGCCAGCAGCCGAATAGGGGGGACAGGTAATTCCTACGAGCAGTACTTC	CASSRIGGTGNSYEQYF
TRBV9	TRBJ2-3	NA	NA	TGTGCCAGCAGCGTAGGGATATCCTCCCCCTCCGGCCGGCCGGCAGATACGCAGTATTTT	CASSVGISSPSGRPADTQYF
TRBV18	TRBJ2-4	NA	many	TGTGCCAGCTCACACACCTCCGGGGGACGAAACATTCAGTACTTC	CASSHTSGGRNIQYF
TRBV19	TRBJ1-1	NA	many	TGTGCCACAAAGACAAGACAGAGCACTGAAGCTTTCTTT	CATKTRQSTEAFF
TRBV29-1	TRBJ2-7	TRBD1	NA	TGCAGCGCCCAGGGGGACAGCTACGAGCAGTACTTC	CSAQGDSYEQYF
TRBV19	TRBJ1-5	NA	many	TGTGCCAGTAGTCCACAGGGAAACAATCAGCCCCAGCATTTT	CASSPQGNNQPQHF